Listed below are T cell receptor beta chains from one sample, sequenced in a study of CD8+ T cells in alopecia areata. The protocol was immunoSEQ multiplex PCR, while the TCRdb copy is restricted to in-frame clones and leaves out a portion. Here the sample spans some 80,000 clones, around two thirds being singletons. Sequences were derived from CD8+ T cells sorted from blood, sampled at week 24, from a patient treated with tofacitinib. Every receptor here comes from a human donor with alopecia areata. Each CDR3 is given with its conserved first and last residue.

CASSWDRGDQFF,TRBV27
CASSLRAGQETQYF,TRBV5-4
CASSLGQGNYGYTF,TRBV7-9
CASSSSSPLYNEQFF,TRBV7-6
CASSQDRGSGGLNTGELFF,TRBV4-1
CASSSDSLSNQPQHF,TRBV27
CASSVGGSAYSPLHF,TRBV9
CASSQDTGNEQFF,TRBV4-3
CASSQVHPGRLHF,TRBV4-3
CSVETEGAPEDTQYF,TRBV29-1
CASSLLTRSYNEQFF,TRBV5-6
CASSRRRLRALLSEQYF,TRBV23-1
CASSYLGPGTEAFF,TRBV6-5
CASIESRREGSYNEQFF,TRBV27
CASSLLGLANNEQFF,TRBV27
CASSSGQGWDEQYF,TRBV7-2
CASGQNMNTEAFF,TRBV12-5
CASGFQGTGYEQYF,TRBV28
CASTEGRGGFF,TRBV28
CASSQDRSSYEQYF,TRBV11-2
CASSLGRDSYEQYF,TRBV13
CASSGEQETQYF,TRBV5-5
CSGGGDYEQYF,TRBV29-1
CASSFGGGDQHF,TRBV7-2
CATSRPRDRGTDTQYF,TRBV15
CASSQIDRVDINEKLFF,TRBV4-1
CASSPGVSWTDTQYF,TRBV7-2
CASGPGDNEQFF,TRBV28
CASSFVPYYEQYF,TRBV27
CASSLTKSDYNEQFF,TRBV4-3
CASSLGQGVTEAFF,TRBV13
CASSHPSTGTENYEQYF,TRBV4-3
CASSAYRGPSTEAFF,TRBV11-2
CAWSVVAGGPYEQYF,TRBV30
CASSYSTGVEAEAFF,TRBV7-6
CARRDGPTKGPSQNYQPQHF,TRBV30
CASSTNRLVFYEQYF,TRBV7-2
CASSFSGPSEGYTF,TRBV7-1
CASSSATGGSNEKLFF,TRBV7-9
CARRVGRGPDSPLHF,TRBV5-1
CASGTVNSNQPQHF,TRBV27
CASSDRPGQGFNEQFF,TRBV9
CASSLNQNSNQPQHF,TRBV7-8
CAISDGTGGQPQHF,TRBV10-3
CASSPPGQETQYF,TRBV18
CASSESTLSHEQFF,TRBV2
CASSLEAVGIPFSGANVLTF,TRBV5-1
CSVVGTGNTDTQYF,TRBV29-1
CASSYSDRGATYEQYF,TRBV6-6
CASRSTSGRPHEQYF,TRBV7-2
CSARTPRGYTF,TRBV20-1
CAWSGGRIRQASNQPQHF,TRBV30
CASSGQGEEKLFF,TRBV25-1
CASVRRGPYEQYF,TRBV2